This TCR beta chain was obtained from a study of blood T cell repertoires in COVID-19. Study-level information: Sources were T cells, B-cell-depleted T cells, or PBMCs; the material itself was cDNA or gDNA.

Authors' methods: Using reference gene primer amplification, nucleated cell counts were estimated. Repertoires were generated with immunoSEQ multiplex PCR, while TCRdb's copy carries only in-frame clones and drops some. V, J and clone size were drawn from that table, and D and trimming were deduced from the DNA. The repertoire includes some 45,000 clones, about 92% of them detected once, and 1% sits in the top ten. Germline assignment: CDR1 SGHRS and CDR2 YFSETQ. The CDR3 spans 15 residues. V was cut by 2 bases and J by 1 base, with 12 bases left in between. Enrolled during active infection, Seattle patients were then followed longitudinally.

Sequences were obtained from peripheral blood. This receptor was taken from a man in his fifties or sixties with COVID-19, enrolled during active disease. The chain recombines TRBV5-1 with TRBJ1-1; D unresolved. The CDR3 sequence: CASSLFHEGNTEAFF. For the CDR3, the DNA is TGCGCCAGCAGCTTATTTCATGAGGGGAACACTGAAGCTTTCTTT.